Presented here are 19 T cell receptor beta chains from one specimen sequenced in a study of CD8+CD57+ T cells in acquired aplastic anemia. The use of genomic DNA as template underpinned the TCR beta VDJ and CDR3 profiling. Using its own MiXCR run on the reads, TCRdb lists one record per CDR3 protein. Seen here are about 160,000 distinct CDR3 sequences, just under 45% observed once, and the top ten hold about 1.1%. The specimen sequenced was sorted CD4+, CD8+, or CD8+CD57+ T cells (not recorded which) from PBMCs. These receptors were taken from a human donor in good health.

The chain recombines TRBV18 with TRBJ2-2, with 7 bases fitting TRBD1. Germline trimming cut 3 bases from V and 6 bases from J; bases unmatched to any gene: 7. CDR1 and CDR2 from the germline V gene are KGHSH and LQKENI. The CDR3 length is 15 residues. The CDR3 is CASSPTGEKPGELFF. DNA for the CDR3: TGTGCCAGCTCACCTACAGGGGAGAAGCCCGGGGAGCTGTTTTTT.

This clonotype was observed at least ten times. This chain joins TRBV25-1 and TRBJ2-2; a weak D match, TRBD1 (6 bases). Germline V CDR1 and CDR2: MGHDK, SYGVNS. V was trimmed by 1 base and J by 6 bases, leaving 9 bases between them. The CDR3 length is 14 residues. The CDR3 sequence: CASSEFPGAGELFF. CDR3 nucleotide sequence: TGTGCCAGCAGTGAATTCCCAGGGGCCGGGGAGCTGTTTTTT.

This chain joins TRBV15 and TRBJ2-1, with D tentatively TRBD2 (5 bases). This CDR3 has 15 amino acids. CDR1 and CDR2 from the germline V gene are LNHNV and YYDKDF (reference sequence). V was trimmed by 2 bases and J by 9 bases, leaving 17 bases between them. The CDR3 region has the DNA TGTGCCACCAGCAGACGGGGTCAGAAACACCTTGAGCAGTTCTTC. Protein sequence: CATSRRGQKHLEQFF.

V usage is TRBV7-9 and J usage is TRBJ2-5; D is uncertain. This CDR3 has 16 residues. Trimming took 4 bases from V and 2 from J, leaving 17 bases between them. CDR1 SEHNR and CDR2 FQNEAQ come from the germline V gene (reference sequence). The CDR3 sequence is CASSSSPSPLQETQYF. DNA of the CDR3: TGTGCCAGCAGCTCCTCCCCCTCGCCGCTTCAAGAGACCCAGTACTTC.

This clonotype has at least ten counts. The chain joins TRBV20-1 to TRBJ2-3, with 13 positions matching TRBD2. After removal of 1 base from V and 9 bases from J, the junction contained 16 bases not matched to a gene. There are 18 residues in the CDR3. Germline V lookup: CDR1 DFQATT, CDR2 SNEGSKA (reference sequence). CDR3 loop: CSARAILKLAGGPGTQYF. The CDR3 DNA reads TGCAGTGCTAGAGCCATCCTAAAACTAGCGGGAGGGCCTGGGACGCAGTATTTT.

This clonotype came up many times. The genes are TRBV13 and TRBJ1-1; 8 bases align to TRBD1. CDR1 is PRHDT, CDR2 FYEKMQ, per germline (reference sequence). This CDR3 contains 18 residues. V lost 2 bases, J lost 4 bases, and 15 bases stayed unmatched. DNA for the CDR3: TGTGCCAGCAGCTTACGGCGACAGGGGAAGGAATTTGCCACTGAAGCTTTCTTT. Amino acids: CASSLRRQGKEFATEAFF.

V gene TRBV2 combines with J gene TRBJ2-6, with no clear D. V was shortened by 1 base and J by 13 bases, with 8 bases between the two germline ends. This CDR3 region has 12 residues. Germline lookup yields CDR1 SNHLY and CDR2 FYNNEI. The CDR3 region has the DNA TGTGCCAGCAGTGAAGGGCGAGCAGTCCTGACTTTC. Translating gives CASSEGRAVLTF.

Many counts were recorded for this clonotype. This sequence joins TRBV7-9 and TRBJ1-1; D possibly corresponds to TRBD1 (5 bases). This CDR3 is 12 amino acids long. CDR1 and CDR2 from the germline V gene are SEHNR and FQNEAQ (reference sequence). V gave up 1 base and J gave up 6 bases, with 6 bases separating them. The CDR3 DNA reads TGTGCCAGCAGCTTAGGGGGACCTGAAGCTTTCTTT. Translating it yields CASSLGGPEAFF. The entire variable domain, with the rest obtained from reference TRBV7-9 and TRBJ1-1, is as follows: DTGVSQNPRHKITKRGQNVTFRCDPISEHNRLYWYRQTLGQGPEFLTYFQNEAQLEKSRLLSDRFSAERPKGSFSTLEIQRTEQGDSAMYLCASSLGGPEAFFGQGTRLTVV.

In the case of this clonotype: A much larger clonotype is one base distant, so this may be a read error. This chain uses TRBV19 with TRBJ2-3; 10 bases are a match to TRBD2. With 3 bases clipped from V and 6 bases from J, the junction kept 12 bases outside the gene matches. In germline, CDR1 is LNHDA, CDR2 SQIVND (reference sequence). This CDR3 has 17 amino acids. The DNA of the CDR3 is TGTGCCAGTAGTATGTCCCAAGGTAGCGGGAGGAGTGATACGCAGTATTTT. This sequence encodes CASSMSQGSGRSDTQYF.

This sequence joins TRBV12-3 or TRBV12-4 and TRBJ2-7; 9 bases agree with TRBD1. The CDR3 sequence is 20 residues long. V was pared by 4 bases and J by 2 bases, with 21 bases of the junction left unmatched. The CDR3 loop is CASSSPPGSGQGGLTYEQYF. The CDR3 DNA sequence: TGTGCCAGCAGTTCCCCGCCCGGATCGGGACAGGGCGGTTTGACCTACGAGCAGTACTTC.

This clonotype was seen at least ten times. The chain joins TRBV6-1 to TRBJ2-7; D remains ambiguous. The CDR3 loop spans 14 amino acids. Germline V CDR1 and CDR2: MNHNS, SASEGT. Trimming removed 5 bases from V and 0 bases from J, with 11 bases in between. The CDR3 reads CASSIHLASYEQYF. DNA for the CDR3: TGTGCCAGCAGTATTCACCTGGCCTCCTACGAGCAGTACTTC.

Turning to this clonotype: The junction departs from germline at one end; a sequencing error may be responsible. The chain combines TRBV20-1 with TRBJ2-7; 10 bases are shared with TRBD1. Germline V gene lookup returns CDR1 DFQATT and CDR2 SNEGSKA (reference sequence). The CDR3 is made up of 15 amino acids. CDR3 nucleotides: TGCAGTGCTAGAGATTCCAGGACAGGGGGACCCGAGCGGTACTTC. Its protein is CSARDSRTGGPERYF.

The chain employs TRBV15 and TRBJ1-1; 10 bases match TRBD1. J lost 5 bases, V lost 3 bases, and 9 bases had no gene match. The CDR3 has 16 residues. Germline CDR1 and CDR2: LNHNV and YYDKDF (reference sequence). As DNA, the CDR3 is TGTGCCACCAGCAGGTCCGGACAGGGGGGGGTTACTGAAGCTTTCTTT. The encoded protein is CATSRSGQGGVTEAFF.

In DNA, the CDR3 is TGTGCCAGCAGTTACGGCGGGGGGGCCAACAATGAGCAGTTCTTC. This encodes CASSYGGGANNEQFF. J is TRBJ2-1 and V is TRBV12-3 or TRBV12-4, with 9 bases aligning to TRBD2. Trimming at V came to 4 bases and at J to 5 bases, leaving 6 bases not matched to a gene. The CDR3 has 15 residues.

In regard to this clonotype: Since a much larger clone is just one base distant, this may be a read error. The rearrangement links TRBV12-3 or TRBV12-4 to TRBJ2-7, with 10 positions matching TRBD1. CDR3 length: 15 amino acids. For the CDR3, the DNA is TGTGCCGGCAGTTTGACCGGGACAGGGGATTATGCGCAGTACTTC. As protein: CAGSLTGTGDYAQYF.

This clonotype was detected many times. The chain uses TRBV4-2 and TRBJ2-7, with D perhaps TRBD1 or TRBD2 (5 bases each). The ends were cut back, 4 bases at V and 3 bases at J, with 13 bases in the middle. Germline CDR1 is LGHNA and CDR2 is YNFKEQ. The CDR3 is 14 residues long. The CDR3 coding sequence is TGTGCCAGCAGCCGAGAAGGGGACGGCTACGAGCAGTACTTC. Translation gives CASSREGDGYEQYF.

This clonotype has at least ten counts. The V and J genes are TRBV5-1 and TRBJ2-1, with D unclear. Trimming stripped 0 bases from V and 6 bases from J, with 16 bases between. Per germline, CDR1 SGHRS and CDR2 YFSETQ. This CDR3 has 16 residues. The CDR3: CASSLAPSEIGNEQFF. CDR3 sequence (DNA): TGCGCCAGCAGCTTGGCTCCGAGCGAGATAGGCAATGAGCAGTTCTTC.

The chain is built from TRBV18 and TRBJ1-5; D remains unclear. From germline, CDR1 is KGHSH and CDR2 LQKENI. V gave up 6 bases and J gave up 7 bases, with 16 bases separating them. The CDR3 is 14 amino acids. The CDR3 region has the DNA TGTGCCAGCTCTCCAACGGAGCCCGGGCAGCCCCAGCATTTT. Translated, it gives CASSPTEPGQPQHF.

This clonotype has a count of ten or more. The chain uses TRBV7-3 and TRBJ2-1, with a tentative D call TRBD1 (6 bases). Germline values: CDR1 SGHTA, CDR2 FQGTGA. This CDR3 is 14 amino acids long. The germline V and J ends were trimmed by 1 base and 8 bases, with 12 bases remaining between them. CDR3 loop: CASSLIQGVHEQFF. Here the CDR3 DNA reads TGTGCCAGCAGCTTAATACAGGGCGTCCATGAGCAGTTCTTC.